A selection of T cell receptor beta chains follows, all from one sample in a study of beta chain features in type 1 diabetes. Sequencing used immunoSEQ multiplex PCR; TCRdb keeps in-frame clones, though not all of them. Seen here are hundreds of thousands of clones, 15% to 19% observed once, and the top ten hold approximately 0.093%. Sequencing input: naive CD4+ T cells from blood. These TCRs come from a man between 18 and 29 years old in good health. Both conserved end residues are part of each CDR3. The order of the fields is J gene, D gene, V gene, clone size, CDR3 protein, CDR3 DNA. The D gene is left open where the match is weak. Clone size, where shown, is once, few, many, or a class for clones that have expanded.

j_gene: TRBJ2-7
d_gene: TRBD2
v_gene: TRBV5-1
abundance: NA
CDR3aa: CASRTGASGSYEQYF
CDR3nt: TGCGCCAGCAGAACCGGGGCTAGCGGCTCCTACGAGCAGTACTTC

j_gene: TRBJ2-5
d_gene: NA
v_gene: TRBV30
abundance: few
CDR3aa: CAWSPTGQSKDF
CDR3nt: TGTGCCTGGAGTCCCACAGGACAGTCTAAGGACTTC

j_gene: TRBJ2-7
d_gene: NA
v_gene: TRBV6-1
abundance: few
CDR3aa: CASSEDNRNYEQYF
CDR3nt: TGTGCCAGCAGTGAAGATAACAGGAACTACGAGCAGTACTTC

j_gene: TRBJ1-4
d_gene: NA
v_gene: TRBV4-1
abundance: NA
CDR3aa: CASSQVAGAGEKLFF
CDR3nt: TGCGCCAGCAGCCAGGTGGCGGGGGCGGGTGAAAAACTGTTTTTT

j_gene: TRBJ2-3
d_gene: NA
v_gene: TRBV10-3
abundance: NA
CDR3aa: CAISEVQAPSTDTQYF
CDR3nt: TGTGCCATCAGTGAGGTACAGGCCCCTAGCACAGATACGCAGTATTTT

j_gene: TRBJ1-1
d_gene: NA
v_gene: TRBV5-1
abundance: few
CDR3aa: CASSLEASVRVTEAFF
CDR3nt: TGCGCCAGCAGCTTGGAGGCCAGCGTTAGGGTCACTGAAGCTTTCTTT

j_gene: TRBJ1-4
d_gene: TRBD1
v_gene: TRBV5-6
abundance: NA
CDR3aa: CASRLRVLQGPNEKLFF
CDR3nt: TGTGCCAGCAGATTGCGCGTCCTACAGGGGCCTAATGAAAAACTGTTTTTT

j_gene: TRBJ2-2
d_gene: NA
v_gene: TRBV14
abundance: many
CDR3aa: CASRFQGTGELFF
CDR3nt: TGTGCCAGCAGGTTCCAGGGCACCGGGGAGCTGTTTTTT

j_gene: TRBJ1-1
d_gene: NA
v_gene: TRBV5-5
abundance: NA
CDR3aa: CASSLWAGAYTEAFF
CDR3nt: TGTGCCAGCAGCTTGTGGGCAGGGGCTTACACTGAAGCTTTCTTT

j_gene: TRBJ2-3
d_gene: NA
v_gene: TRBV5-1
abundance: NA
CDR3aa: CASSLSEPRRTDTQYF
CDR3nt: TGCGCCAGCAGCTTGTCCGAGCCTAGACGCACAGATACGCAGTATTTT

j_gene: TRBJ1-2
d_gene: TRBD1
v_gene: TRBV6-5
abundance: NA
CDR3aa: CASSYTGTGANYGYTF
CDR3nt: TGTGCCAGCAGTTACACTGGGACAGGGGCAAACTATGGCTACACCTTC

j_gene: TRBJ1-5
d_gene: TRBD1
v_gene: TRBV2
abundance: few
CDR3aa: CASSPQGVGGNQPQHF
CDR3nt: TGTGCCAGCAGTCCACAGGGGGTCGGCGGCAATCAGCCCCAGCATTTT

j_gene: TRBJ1-5
d_gene: NA
v_gene: TRBV16
abundance: NA
CDR3aa: CASSQSEGGGAVQPQHF
CDR3nt: TGTGCCAGCAGCCAATCGGAGGGAGGGGGGGCTGTTCAGCCCCAGCATTTT

j_gene: TRBJ2-1
d_gene: TRBD1
v_gene: TRBV18
abundance: few
CDR3aa: CASSPPGQGNNEQFF
CDR3nt: TGTGCCAGCTCACCACCGGGACAGGGAAACAATGAGCAGTTCTTC

j_gene: TRBJ1-5
d_gene: NA
v_gene: TRBV7-8
abundance: few
CDR3aa: CASSLWGMSQHF
CDR3nt: TGTGCCAGCAGCTTATGGGGGATGTCCCAGCATTTT

j_gene: TRBJ2-5
d_gene: NA
v_gene: TRBV5-4
abundance: NA
CDR3aa: CASSLRGAEETQYF
CDR3nt: TGTGCCAGCAGCTTACGAGGGGCCGAAGAGACCCAGTACTTC

j_gene: TRBJ2-5
d_gene: NA
v_gene: TRBV7-3
abundance: NA
CDR3aa: CASIRETQYF
CDR3nt: TGTGCCAGCATCCGCGAGACCCAGTACTTC

j_gene: TRBJ1-5
d_gene: TRBD1
v_gene: TRBV2
abundance: few
CDR3aa: CASSEETGGGQPQHF
CDR3nt: TGTGCCAGCAGTGAAGAGACAGGGGGTGGTCAGCCCCAGCATTTT

j_gene: TRBJ1-2
d_gene: NA
v_gene: TRBV7-3
abundance: NA
CDR3aa: CASSLPGAPYGYTF
CDR3nt: TGTGCCAGCAGCCTACCCGGGGCGCCTTATGGCTACACCTTC

j_gene: TRBJ2-7
d_gene: NA
v_gene: TRBV28
abundance: NA
CDR3aa: CASRTNSDYEQYF
CDR3nt: TGTGCCAGCAGGACTAACTCGGACTACGAGCAGTACTTC

j_gene: TRBJ1-1
d_gene: NA
v_gene: TRBV4-3
abundance: few
CDR3aa: CASSHQGNTEAFF
CDR3nt: TGCGCCAGCAGCCACCAGGGAAACACTGAAGCTTTCTTT

j_gene: TRBJ2-7
d_gene: TRBD1
v_gene: TRBV2
abundance: NA
CDR3aa: CASSEPGTATYEQYF
CDR3nt: TGTGCCAGCAGTGAACCCGGGACAGCCACCTACGAGCAGTACTTC